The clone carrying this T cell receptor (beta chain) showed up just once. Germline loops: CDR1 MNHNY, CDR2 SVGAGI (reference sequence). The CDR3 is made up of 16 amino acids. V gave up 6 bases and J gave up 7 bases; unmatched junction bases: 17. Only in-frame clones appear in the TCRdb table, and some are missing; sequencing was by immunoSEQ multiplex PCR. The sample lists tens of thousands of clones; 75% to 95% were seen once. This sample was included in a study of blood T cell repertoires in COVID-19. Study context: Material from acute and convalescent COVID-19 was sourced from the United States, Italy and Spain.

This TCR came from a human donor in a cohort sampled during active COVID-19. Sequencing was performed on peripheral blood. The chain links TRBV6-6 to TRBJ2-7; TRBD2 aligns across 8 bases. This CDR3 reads CASSPGGGTRKREQYF. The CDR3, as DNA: TGTGCCAGCAGCCCCGGGGGAGGGACTAGGAAGAGGGAGCAGTACTTC.